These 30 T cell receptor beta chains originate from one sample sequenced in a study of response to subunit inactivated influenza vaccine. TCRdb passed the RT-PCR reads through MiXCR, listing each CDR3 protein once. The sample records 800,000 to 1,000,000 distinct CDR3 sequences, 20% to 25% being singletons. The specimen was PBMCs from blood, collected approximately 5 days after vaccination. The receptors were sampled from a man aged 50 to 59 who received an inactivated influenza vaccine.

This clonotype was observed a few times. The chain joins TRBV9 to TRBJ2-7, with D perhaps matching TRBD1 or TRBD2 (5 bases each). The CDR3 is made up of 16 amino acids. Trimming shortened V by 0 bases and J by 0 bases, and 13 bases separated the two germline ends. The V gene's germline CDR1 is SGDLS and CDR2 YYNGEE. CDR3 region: CASSVGGDPSSYEQYF. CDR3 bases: TGTGCCAGCAGCGTAGGAGGGGACCCGAGCTCCTACGAGCAGTACTTC.

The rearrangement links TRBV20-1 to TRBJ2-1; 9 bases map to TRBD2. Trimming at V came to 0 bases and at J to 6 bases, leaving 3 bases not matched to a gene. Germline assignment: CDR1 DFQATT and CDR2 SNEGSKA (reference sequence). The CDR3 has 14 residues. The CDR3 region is CSAREGTSPNEQFF. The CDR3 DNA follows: TGCAGTGCTAGAGAGGGGACTAGCCCCAATGAGCAGTTCTTC.

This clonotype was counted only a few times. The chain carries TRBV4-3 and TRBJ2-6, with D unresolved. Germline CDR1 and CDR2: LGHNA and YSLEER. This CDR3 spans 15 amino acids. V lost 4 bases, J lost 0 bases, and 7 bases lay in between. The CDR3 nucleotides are TGCGCCAGCAGCCCTTTAGACTCTGGGGCCAACGTCCTGACTTTC. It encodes CASSPLDSGANVLTF.

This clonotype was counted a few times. CDR3 DNA sequence: TGCGCCAGCAGCTTGACCGGGACAGGGAATGAAAAACTGTTTTTT. Protein sequence: CASSLTGTGNEKLFF. This chain connects TRBV5-1 to TRBJ1-4; 9 bases map to TRBD1. V trimming: 1 base; J trimming: 5 bases; junction bases outside the gene matches: 3. The CDR3 covers 15 residues. In germline, CDR1 is SGHRS, CDR2 YFSETQ.

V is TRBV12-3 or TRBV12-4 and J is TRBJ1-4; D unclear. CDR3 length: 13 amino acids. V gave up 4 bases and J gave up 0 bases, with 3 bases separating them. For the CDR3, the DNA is TGTGCCAGCAGTTCCACAACTAATGAAAAACTGTTTTTT. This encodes CASSSTTNEKLFF.

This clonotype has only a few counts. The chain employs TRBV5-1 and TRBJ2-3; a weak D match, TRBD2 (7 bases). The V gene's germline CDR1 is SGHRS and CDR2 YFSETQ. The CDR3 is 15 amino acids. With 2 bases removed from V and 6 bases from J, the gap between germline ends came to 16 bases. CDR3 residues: CASSFLAGGRDTQYF. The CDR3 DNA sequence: TGCGCCAGCAGCTTTTTGGCCGGGGGGCGGGATACGCAGTATTTT.

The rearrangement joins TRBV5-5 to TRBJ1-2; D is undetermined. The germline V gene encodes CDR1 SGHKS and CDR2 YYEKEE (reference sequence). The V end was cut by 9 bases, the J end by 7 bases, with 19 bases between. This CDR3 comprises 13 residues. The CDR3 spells CAIGPGLLCGYTF. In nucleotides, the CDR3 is TGTGCCATCGGCCCCGGGCTCCTCTGTGGCTACACCTTC.

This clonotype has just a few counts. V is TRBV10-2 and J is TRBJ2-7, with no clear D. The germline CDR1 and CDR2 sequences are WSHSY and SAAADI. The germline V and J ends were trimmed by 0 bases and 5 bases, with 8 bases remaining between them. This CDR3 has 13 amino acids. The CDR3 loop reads CASSESRIHEQYF. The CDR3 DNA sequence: TGCGCCAGCAGTGAGTCGCGTATCCACGAGCAGTACTTC.

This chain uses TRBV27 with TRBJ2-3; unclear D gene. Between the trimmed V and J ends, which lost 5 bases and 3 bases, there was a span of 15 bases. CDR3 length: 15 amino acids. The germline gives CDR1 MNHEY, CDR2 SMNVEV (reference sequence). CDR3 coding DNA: TGTGCCAGCAGTAACCGGTTCGCACTAACAGATACGCAGTATTTT. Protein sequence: CASSNRFALTDTQYF.

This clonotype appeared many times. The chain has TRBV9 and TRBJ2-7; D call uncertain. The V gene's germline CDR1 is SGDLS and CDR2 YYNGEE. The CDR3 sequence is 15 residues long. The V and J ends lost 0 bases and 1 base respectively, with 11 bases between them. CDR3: CASSVGPPPSYEQYF. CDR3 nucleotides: TGTGCCAGCAGCGTAGGACCGCCACCTTCCTACGAGCAGTACTTC.

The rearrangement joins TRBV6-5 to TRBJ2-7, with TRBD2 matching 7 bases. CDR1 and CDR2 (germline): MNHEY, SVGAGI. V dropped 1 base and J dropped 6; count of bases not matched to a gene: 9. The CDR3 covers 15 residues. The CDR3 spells CASSYLGEGHAEQYF. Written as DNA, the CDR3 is TGTGCCAGCAGTTACTTAGGGGAGGGTCACGCCGAGCAGTACTTC.

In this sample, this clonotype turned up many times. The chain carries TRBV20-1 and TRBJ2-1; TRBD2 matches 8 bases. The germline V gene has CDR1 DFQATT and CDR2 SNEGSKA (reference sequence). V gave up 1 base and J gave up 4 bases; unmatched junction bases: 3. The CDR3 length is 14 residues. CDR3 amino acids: CSARGLARYNEQFF. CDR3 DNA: TGCAGTGCTAGAGGACTAGCGCGTTACAATGAGCAGTTCTTC.

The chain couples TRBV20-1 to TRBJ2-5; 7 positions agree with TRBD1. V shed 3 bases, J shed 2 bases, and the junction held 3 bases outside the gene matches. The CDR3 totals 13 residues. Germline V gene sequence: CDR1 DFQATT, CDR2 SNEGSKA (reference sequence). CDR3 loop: CSASKGQQETQYF. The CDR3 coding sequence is TGCAGTGCTAGTAAGGGACAGCAAGAGACCCAGTACTTC.

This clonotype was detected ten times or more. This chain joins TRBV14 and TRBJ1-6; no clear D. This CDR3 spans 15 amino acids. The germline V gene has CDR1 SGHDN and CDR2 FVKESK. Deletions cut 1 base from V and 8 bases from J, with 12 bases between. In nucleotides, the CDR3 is TGTGCCAGCAGCCAAGTAACGGGGTATGATTCACCCCTCCACTTT. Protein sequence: CASSQVTGYDSPLHF.

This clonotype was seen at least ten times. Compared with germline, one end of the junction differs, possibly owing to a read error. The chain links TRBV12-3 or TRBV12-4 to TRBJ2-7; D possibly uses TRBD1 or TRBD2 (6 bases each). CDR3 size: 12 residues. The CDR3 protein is CASTQGPGDLVF. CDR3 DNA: TGTGCCAGCACCCAGGGGCCCGGGGACTTGGTTTTC.

Written as DNA, the CDR3 is TGTGCCAGCAGTTTGCACAGGGTAGAAAATACGCAGTATTTT. Translated: CASSLHRVENTQYF. J is TRBJ2-3 and V is TRBV27; possible D gene TRBD1, 6 bases. This CDR3 has 14 amino acids. Trimming left V 3 bases short and J 7 bases short, with 14 bases between. Germline values: CDR1 MNHEY, CDR2 SMNVEV (reference sequence).

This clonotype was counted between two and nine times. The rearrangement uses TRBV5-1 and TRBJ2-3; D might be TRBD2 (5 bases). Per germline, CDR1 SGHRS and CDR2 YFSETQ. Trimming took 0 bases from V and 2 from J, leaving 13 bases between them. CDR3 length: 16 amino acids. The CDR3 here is CASSLGLAHDTDTQYF. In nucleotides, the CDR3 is TGCGCCAGCAGCTTGGGTTTAGCGCACGACACAGATACGCAGTATTTT.

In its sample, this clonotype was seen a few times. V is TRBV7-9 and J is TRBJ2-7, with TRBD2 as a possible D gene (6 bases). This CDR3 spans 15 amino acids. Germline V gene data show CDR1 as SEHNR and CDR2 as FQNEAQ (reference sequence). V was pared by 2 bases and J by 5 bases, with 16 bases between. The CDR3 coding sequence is TGTGCCAGCAGCTTAAGGAGGGTGAGCCACGACGAGCAGTACTTC. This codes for CASSLRRVSHDEQYF.

DNA of the CDR3: TGCGCCAGCAGCACCGATACGTCCACCGGGGAGCTGTTTTTT. Translated, it gives CASSTDTSTGELFF. The rearrangement uses TRBV5-1 and TRBJ2-2; no definite D call. This CDR3 comprises 14 residues. The V gene lost 4 bases and the J gene lost 4 bases, with 11 bases spanning the gap. CDR1 is SGHRS and CDR2 is YFSETQ in the germline V gene.

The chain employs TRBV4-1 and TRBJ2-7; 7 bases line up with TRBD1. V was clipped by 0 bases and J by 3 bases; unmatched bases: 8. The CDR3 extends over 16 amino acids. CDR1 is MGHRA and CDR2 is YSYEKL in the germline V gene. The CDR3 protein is CASSQEGGHRGYEQYF. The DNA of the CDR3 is TGCGCCAGCAGCCAAGAAGGTGGACACAGGGGCTACGAGCAGTACTTC.

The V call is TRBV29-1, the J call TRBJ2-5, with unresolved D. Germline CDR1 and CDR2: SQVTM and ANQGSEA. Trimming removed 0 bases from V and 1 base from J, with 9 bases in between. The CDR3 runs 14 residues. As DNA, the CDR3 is TGCAGCGTTGAAGACAGTGGCCGCCAAGAGACCCAGTACTTC. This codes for CSVEDSGRQETQYF. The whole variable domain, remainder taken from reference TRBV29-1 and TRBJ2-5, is SAVISQKPSRDICQRGTSLTIQCQVDSQVTMMFWYRQQPGQSLTLIATANQGSEATYESGFVIDKFPISRPNLTFSTLTVSNMSPEDSSIYLCSVEDSGRQETQYFGPGTRLLVL.

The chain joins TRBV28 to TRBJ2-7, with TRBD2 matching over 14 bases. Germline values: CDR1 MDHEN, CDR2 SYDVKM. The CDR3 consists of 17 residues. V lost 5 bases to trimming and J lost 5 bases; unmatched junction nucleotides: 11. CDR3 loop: CASSTIGLAGGSHEQYF. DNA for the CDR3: TGTGCCAGCAGTACAATCGGACTAGCGGGGGGATCTCACGAGCAGTACTTC.

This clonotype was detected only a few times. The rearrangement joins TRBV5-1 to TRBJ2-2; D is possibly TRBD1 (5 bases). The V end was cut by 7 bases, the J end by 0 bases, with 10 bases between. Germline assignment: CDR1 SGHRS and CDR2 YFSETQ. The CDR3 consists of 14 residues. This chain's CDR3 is CASLQEPNTGELFF. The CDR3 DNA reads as TGCGCCAGCTTACAGGAGCCGAACACCGGGGAGCTGTTTTTT.

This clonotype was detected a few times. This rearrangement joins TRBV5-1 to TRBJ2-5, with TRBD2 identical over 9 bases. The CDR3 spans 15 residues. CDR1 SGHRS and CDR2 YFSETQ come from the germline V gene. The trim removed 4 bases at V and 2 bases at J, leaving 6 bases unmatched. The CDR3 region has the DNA TGCGCCAGCAGCGAAGGGACTAGCAGACAAGAGACCCAGTACTTC. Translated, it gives CASSEGTSRQETQYF.

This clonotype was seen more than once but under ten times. The CDR3 reads CATSRDPAGGQETQYF. DNA for the CDR3: TGTGCCACCAGCAGAGATCCAGCGGGAGGCCAAGAGACCCAGTACTTC. This rearrangement joins TRBV15 to TRBJ2-5; the match to TRBD2 covers 9 bases. The V and J ends lost 0 bases and 1 base, in that order; junction bases with no gene match: 3. This CDR3 spans 16 amino acids. The V gene's germline CDR1 is LNHNV and CDR2 YYDKDF (reference sequence).

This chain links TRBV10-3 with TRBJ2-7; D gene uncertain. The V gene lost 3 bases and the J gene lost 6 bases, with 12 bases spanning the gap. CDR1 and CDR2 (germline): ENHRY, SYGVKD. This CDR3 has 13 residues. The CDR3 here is CAISDSGKGEQYF. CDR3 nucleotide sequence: TGTGCCATCAGTGACTCTGGGAAGGGCGAGCAGTACTTC.

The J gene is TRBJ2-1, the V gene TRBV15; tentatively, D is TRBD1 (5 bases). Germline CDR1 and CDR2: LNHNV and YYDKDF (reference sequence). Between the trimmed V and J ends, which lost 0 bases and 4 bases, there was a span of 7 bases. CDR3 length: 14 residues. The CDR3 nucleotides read TGTGCCACCAGCAGAGATCCAGGGTACAATGAGCAGTTCTTC. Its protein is CATSRDPGYNEQFF.

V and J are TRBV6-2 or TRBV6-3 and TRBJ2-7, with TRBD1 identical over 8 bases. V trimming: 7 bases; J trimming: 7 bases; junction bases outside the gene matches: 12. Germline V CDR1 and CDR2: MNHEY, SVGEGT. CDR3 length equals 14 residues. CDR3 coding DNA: TGTGCCAGCACCTTCAGTCAGGGGGCGTATGAGCAGTACTTC. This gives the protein CASTFSQGAYEQYF.

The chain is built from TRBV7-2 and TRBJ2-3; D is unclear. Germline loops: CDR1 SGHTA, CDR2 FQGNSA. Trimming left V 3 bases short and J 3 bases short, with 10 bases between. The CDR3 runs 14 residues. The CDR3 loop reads CASSLEAITDTQYF. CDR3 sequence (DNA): TGTGCCAGCAGCTTGGAAGCGATTACAGATACGCAGTATTTT.

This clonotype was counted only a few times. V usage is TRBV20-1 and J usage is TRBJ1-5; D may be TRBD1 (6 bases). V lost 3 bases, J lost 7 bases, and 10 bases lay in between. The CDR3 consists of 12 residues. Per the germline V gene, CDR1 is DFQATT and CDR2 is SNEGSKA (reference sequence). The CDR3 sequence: CSARKGGQPQHF. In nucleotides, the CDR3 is TGCAGTGCTAGGAAAGGGGGGCAGCCCCAGCATTTT.